The present T cell receptor (beta chain) was sequenced within a study of cytotoxic CD8 clonotypes in ibrutinib-treated CLL (TCRdb year 2021). With regard to the full study: The cohort was composed of about 10 relapsed/refractory and about 15 treatment-naive patients; IGHV unmutated status was identified in some 17 patients. Cryopreserved peripheral blood mononuclear cells were collected at three points: before therapy, at response, and at either sustained remission or disease progression. Longitudinal samples were obtainable from about 30% of the roughly 86 participants in the trial. On average, each sample yielded roughly 250,000 productive templates and 94,082 productive rearrangements. Patients were still on ibrutinib when every remission and progressive disease sample was collected. Responses were partial in 24 patients and complete in 2; after median approximately 66 months follow-up, around 15 stayed in remission and about twelve progressed. Response samples were obtained after a median of approximately twelve months of treatment, with a range of roughly 6 to 36 months.

Overall results and qualifications from the work: Clonality rose at ibrutinib response, remained stable during sustained remission, and dropped back toward baseline at progression. Sampling times were not matched between patients in sustained remission and patients whose disease was progressing, and lymph node repertoires were not examined. Baseline clonality was found to be higher than that of age-matched healthy donors and was strongly correlated with circulating CD8+ T-cell counts. Public clonotypes were rare and either shrank or stayed stable during treatment, and the rise in clonality at ibrutinib response reflected expansion of private clonotypes.

Sample time point, as interpreted from the label and publication: roughly 23 months on ibrutinib. For TCR beta library preparation, roughly 2.1 micrograms of genomic DNA was extracted from cryopreserved PBMCs. Longitudinal blood samples from CLL patients on ibrutinib monotherapy underwent high-throughput TCR beta sequencing. The patients took part in an open-label, single-center phase 2 trial of ibrutinib monotherapy. The CDR3 spans 15 residues, from the cysteine through the phenylalanine. The read is trimmed to its CDR3 DNA, 45 bases read in frame from base 1. As encoded in the germline V gene, CDR1 is MGHRA while CDR2 is YSYEKL. Comments on this clone: Its antigen is not yet known. A junction end diverges from the germline sequence, so it may reflect a read error.

Each clonotype received, on average, 10x coverage in deep resolution sequencing performed on a MiSeq, where the target depth lay between 1 in 1 million and 1 in 200,000 T cells. The immunoSEQ hsTCRB Kit was used to generate TCR beta libraries. Under the source paper's analysis protocol: ImmunoSEQ Data Assistant and ImmunoSEQ Analyzer were used for data analysis, and V, D and J genes were assigned according to IMGT definitions. Clonality, which ranges from 0 to 1, was calculated by subtracting the normalized Shannon entropy of productive rearrangement frequencies from one. Only overrepresented clonotypes making up at least 0.05% of each patient's repertoire were included in the public clonotype analysis. Repertoires from more than ten age-matched healthy donors in immuneACCESS were used as clonality controls. TCRdb stores this immuneACCESS table with in-frame sequences only. Part of the clones is absent; in the studies checked, under half of the shortfall reflects unresolved V genes, and no reason is known for the rest. V and J calls and clone size are given by that table; D and trimming were obtained from the DNA. The sample table holds 130,000 or so clones, of which 70% to 90% were seen once. About 2% of the sample is taken by the ten largest.

Sequenced material: PBMCs, taken after 24 months of ibrutinib treatment. The chain links TRBV4-1 with TRBJ1-1; the D gene identity is not certain. The clonotype comes from a human donor with chronic lymphocytic leukemia. The DNA reads as follows: TGTGCCAGCAGCTTTTTGTTCAGCCTGAACACTGAAGCTTTCTTT. It specifies CASSFLFSLNTEAFF.